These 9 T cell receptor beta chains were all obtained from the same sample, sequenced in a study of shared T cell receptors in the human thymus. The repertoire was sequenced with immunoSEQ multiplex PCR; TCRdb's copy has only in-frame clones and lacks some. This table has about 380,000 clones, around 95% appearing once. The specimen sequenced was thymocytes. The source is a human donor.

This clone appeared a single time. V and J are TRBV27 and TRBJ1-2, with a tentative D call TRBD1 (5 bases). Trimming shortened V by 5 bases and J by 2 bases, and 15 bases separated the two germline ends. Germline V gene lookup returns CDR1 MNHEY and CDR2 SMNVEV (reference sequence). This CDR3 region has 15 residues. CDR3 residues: CASSGLDKINYGYTF. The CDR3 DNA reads TGTGCCAGCAGTGGCCTGGACAAAATCAACTATGGCTACACCTTC.

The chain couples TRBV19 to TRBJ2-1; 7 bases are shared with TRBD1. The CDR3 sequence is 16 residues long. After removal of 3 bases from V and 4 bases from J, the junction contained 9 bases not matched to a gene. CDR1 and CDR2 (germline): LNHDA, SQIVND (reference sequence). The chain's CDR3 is CASSIPRDSGYNEQFF. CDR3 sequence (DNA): TGTGCCAGTAGTATCCCGAGGGACAGTGGGTACAATGAGCAGTTCTTC.

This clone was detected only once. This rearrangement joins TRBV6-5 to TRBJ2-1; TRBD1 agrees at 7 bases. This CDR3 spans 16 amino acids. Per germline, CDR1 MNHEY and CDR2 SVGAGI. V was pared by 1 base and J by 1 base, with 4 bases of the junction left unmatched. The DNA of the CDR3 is TGTGCCAGCAGTTACTTGGCAGGGGGATCCTACAATGAGCAGTTCTTC. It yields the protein CASSYLAGGSYNEQFF.

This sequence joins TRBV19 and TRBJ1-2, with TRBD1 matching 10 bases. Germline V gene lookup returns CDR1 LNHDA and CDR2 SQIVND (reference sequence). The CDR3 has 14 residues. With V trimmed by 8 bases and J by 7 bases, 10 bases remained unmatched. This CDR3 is CASREGTGDTGYTF. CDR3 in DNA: TGTGCCAGTCGAGAGGGGACAGGGGATACTGGCTACACCTTC.

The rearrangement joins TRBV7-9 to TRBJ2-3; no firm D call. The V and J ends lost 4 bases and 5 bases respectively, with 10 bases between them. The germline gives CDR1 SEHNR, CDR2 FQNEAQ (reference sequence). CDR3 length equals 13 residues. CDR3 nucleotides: TGTGCCAGCAGCTCCCCTGCCGGAGATACGCAGTATTTT. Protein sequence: CASSSPAGDTQYF.

The CDR3 protein is CSRGTDTQYF. DNA of the CDR3: TGCAGCAGGGGCACAGATACGCAGTATTTT. This chain connects TRBV20-1 to TRBJ2-3; maybe TRBD1 (5 bases). The length of the CDR3 is 10 residues. Germline V gene data show CDR1 as DFQATT and CDR2 as SNEGSKA (reference sequence).

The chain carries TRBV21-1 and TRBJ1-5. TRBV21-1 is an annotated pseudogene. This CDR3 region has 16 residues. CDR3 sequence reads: CASSPKVGDRGQPQHF. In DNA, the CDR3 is TGTGCCAGCAGCCCAAAAGTTGGGGACCGAGGTCAGCCCCAGCATTTT.

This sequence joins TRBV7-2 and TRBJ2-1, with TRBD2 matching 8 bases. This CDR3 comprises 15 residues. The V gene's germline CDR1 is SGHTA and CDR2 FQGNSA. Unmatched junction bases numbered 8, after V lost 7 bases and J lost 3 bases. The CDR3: CASTLIAGHYNEQFF. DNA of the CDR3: TGTGCCAGCACCCTGATAGCGGGGCACTACAATGAGCAGTTCTTC.

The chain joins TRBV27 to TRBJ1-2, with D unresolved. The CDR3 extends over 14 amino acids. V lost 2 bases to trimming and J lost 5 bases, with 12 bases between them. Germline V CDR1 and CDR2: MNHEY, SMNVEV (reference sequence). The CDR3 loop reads CASSLTDHSYGYTF. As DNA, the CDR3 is TGTGCCAGCAGTTTAACAGATCACTCGTATGGCTACACCTTC.